Listed below are T cell receptor beta chains from one sample, sequenced in a study of CD8 T cells in ankylosing spondylitis. One entry per CDR3 protein results from TCRdb running MiXCR on the 5' RACE reads. The sample yields 36,000 or so distinct CDR3 sequences, over 10% seen once. Material: synovial fluid, either unsorted or a sorted T cell fraction (not recorded which). Source of these receptors: a male donor with ankylosing spondylitis. CDR3s include the opening cysteine and the closing phenylalanine or tryptophan. The order of the fields is V gene, J gene, clone size, CDR3 length, D gene, CDR3 DNA, CDR3 protein. A D gene is named only where the DNA matches it firmly. Where a row states a size, it is once, few, many or the class of an expanded clone; other rows omit it.

TRBV7-3,TRBJ2-5,NA,14,TRBD1,TGTGCCAGCAGCGGACAGGGAGGCCAAGAGACCCAGTACTTC,CASSGQGGQETQYF
TRBV19,TRBJ2-1,few,15,TRBD2,TGTGCCAGTAGTTCTTCCGGGGGGGGCTACAATGAGCAGTTCTTC,CASSSSGGGYNEQFF
TRBV5-6,TRBJ2-3,NA,16,TRBD2,TGTGCCAGCAGCCCTCTCATCTGGACTAGCGTTTATACGCAGTATTTT,CASSPLIWTSVYTQYF
TRBV2,TRBJ2-7,NA,15,NA,TGTGCCAGCAGTGAAGTTGGGTACAGCCAAAAGGAGCAGTACTTC,CASSEVGYSQKEQYF
TRBV20-1,TRBJ1-2,few,14,NA,TGCAGTGCTAGAGACGGCAGGCACAAGGGTGGCTACACCTTC,CSARDGRHKGGYTF
TRBV12-3/TRBV12-4,TRBJ1-1,NA,13,NA,TGTGCCAGCAGTTTCCAGCTGAACACTGAAGCTTTCTTT,CASSFQLNTEAFF
TRBV7-9,TRBJ2-5,many,15,NA,TGTGCCAGCAGCGGACCCCTGTTGCGCCAAGAGACCCAGTACTTC,CASSGPLLRQETQYF
TRBV7-8,TRBJ1-5,NA,12,NA,TGTGCCAGCAGCCCGATGGGGATGACCCAGCATTTT,CASSPMGMTQHF
TRBV24-1,TRBJ2-2,many,15,NA,TGTGCCACCAGTGGGCAGGGCAGATTCACCGGGGAGCTGTTTTTT,CATSGQGRFTGELFF
TRBV2,TRBJ2-5,NA,13,TRBD2,TGTGCCAGCAGGACTAGCGGGAGAGAGACCCAGTACTTC,CASRTSGRETQYF
TRBV27,TRBJ2-1,few,13,NA,TGTGCCAGCAGTTTCAACAGGGAGGCTGAGCAGTTCTTC,CASSFNREAEQFF